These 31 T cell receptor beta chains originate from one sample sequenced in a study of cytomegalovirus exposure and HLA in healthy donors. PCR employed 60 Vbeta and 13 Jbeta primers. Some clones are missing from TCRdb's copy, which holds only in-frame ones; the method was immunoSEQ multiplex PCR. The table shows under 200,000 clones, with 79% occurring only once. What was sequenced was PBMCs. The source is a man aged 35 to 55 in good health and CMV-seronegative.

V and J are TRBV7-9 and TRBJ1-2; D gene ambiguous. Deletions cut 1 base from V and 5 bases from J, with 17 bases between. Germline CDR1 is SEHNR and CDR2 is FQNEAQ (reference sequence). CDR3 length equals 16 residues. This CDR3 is CASSLGDFFGLYGYTF. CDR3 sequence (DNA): TGTGCCAGCAGCTTAGGTGATTTTTTTGGCCTTTATGGCTACACCTTC.

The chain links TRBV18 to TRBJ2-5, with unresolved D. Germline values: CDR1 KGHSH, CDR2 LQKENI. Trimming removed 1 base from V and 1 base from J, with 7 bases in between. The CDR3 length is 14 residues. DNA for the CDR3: TGTGCCAGCTCACCACTGCAGGCCCAAGAGACCCAGTACTTC. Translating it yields CASSPLQAQETQYF.

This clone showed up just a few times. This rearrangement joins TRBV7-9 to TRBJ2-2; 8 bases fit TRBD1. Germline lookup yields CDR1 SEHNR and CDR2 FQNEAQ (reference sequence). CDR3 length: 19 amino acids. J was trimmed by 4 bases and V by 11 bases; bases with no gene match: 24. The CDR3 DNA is TGTGCCTTACTATCAAATCGTTTATGGACAGGGACAGCCACCGGGGAGCTGTTTTTT. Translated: CALLSNRLWTGTATGELFF.

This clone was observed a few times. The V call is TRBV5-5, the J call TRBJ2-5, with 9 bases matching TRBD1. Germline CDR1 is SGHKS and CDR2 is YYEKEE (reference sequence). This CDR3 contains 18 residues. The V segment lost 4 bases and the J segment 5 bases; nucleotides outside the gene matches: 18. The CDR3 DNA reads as TGTGCCAGCAGCCATGCTTTCCGGGACAGGGTGATTGGGGAGACCCAGTACTTC. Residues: CASSHAFRDRVIGETQYF.

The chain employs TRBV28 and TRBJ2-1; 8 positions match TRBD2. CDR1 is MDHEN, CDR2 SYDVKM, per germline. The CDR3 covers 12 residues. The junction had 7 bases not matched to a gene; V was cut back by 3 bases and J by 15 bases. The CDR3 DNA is TGTGCCAGCAGTTTCCGAGCGGGAGTGCGGTTCTTC. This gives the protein CASSFRAGVRFF.

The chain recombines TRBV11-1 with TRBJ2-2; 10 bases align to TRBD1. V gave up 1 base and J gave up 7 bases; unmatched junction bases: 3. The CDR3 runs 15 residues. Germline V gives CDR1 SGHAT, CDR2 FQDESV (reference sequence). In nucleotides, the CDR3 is TGTGCCAGCAGCTTAGGACAGGGGGCGGACGGGGAGCTGTTTTTT. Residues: CASSLGQGADGELFF. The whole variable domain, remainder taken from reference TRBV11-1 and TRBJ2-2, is EAEVAQSPRYKITEKSQAVAFWCDPISGHATLYWYRQILGQGPELLVQFQDESVVDDSQLPKDRFSAERLKGVDSTLKIQPAELGDSAMYLCASSLGQGADGELFFGEGSRLTVL.

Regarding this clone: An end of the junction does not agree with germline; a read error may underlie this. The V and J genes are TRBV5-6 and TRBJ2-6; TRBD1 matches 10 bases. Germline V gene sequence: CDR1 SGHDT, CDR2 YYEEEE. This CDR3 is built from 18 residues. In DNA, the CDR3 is TGTGCCAGCAGCCCCCCGACAGGGGGCGTTCCTGGGGCCAACGGCCTGACTTTC. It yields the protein CASSPPTGGVPGANGLTF.

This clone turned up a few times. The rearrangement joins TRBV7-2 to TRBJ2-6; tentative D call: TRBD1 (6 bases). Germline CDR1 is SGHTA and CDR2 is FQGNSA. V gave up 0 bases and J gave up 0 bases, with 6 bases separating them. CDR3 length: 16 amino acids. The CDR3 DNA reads TGTGCCAGCAGCTTAGCGACAGGCTCTGGGGCCAACGTCCTGACTTTC. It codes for CASSLATGSGANVLTF.

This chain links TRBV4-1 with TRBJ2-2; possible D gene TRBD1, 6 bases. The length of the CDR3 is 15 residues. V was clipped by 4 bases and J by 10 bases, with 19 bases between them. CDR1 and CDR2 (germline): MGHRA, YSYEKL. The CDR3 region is CASSRNLQGSEELFF. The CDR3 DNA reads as TGCGCCAGCAGCCGCAACCTACAGGGTTCCGAGGAGCTGTTTTTT.

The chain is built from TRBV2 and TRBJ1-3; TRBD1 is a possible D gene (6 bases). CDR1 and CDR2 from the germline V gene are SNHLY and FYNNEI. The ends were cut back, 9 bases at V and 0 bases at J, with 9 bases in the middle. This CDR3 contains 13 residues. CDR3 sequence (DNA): TGTGCCAGTGAGGACAGCTCTGGAAACACCATATATTTT. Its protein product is CASEDSSGNTIYF.

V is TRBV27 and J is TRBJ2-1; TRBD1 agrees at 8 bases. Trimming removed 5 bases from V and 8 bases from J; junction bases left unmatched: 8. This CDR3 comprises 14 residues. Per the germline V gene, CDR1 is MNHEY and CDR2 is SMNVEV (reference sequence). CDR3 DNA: TGTGCCAGCAGTCCCCGGACAGGGATCTATGAGCAGTTCTTC. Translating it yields CASSPRTGIYEQFF.

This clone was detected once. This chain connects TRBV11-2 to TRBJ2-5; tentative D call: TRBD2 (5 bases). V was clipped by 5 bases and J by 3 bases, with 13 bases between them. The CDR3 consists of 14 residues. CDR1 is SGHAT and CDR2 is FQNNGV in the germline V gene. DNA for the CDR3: TGTGCCAGCAGCCATCGACGGGAAGAAGAGACCCAGTACTTC. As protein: CASSHRREEETQYF. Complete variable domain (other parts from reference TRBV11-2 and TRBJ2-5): EAGVAQSPRYKIIEKRQSVAFWCNPISGHATLYWYQQILGQGPKLLIQFQNNGVVDDSQLPKDRFSAERLKGVDSTLKIQPAKLEDSAVYLCASSHRREEETQYFGPGTRLLVL.

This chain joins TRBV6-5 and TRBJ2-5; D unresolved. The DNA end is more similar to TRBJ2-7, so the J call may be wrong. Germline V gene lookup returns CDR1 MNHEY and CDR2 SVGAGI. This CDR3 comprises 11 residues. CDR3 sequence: CASSSHLEQYF. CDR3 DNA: TGTGCCAGCAGTTCCCACCTCGAGCAGTACTTC.

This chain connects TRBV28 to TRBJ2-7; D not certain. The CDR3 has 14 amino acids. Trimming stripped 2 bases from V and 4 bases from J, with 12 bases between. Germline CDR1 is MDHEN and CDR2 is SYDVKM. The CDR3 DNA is TGTGCCAGCAGTTTAAGAAACTTCTTTTACGAGCAGTACTTC. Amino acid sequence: CASSLRNFFYEQYF.

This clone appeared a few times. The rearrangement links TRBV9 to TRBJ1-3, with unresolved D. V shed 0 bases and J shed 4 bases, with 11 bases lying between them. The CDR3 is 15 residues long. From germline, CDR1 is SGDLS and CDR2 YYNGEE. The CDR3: CASSVALVEGNTIYF. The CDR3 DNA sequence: TGTGCCAGCAGCGTAGCTCTTGTCGAGGGAAACACCATATATTTT.

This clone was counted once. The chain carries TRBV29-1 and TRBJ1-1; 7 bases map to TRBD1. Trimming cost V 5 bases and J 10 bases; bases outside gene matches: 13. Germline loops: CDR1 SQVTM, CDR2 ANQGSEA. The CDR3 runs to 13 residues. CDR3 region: CSVSVGGDSGAFF. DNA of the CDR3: TGCAGCGTTTCCGTCGGGGGGGACAGTGGAGCTTTCTTT.

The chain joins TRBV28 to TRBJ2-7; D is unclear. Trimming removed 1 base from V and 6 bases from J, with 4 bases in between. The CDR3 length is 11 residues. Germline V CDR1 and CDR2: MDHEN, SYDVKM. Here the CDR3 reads CASSLSVEQYF. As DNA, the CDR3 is TGTGCCAGCAGTTTATCGGTCGAGCAGTACTTC. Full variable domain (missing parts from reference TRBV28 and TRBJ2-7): DVKVTQSSRYLVKRTGEKVFLECVQDMDHENMFWYRQDPGLGLRLIYFSYDVKMKEKGDIPEGYSVSREKKERFSLILESASTNQTSMYLCASSLSVEQYFGPGTRLTVT.

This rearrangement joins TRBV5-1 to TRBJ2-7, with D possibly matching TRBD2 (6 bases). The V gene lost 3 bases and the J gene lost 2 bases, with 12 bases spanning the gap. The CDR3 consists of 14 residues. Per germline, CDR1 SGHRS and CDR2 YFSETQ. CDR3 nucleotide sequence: TGCGCCAGCAGCTCCGGGACGGGGGCCTACGAGCAGTACTTC. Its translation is CASSSGTGAYEQYF.

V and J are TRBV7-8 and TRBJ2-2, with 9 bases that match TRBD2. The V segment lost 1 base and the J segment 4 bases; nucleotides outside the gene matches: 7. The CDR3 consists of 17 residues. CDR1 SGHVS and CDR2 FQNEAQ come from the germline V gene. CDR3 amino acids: CASSLGAGGRRTGELFF. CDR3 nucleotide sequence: TGTGCCAGCAGCTTAGGGGCGGGAGGGCGGCGCACCGGGGAGCTGTTTTTT.

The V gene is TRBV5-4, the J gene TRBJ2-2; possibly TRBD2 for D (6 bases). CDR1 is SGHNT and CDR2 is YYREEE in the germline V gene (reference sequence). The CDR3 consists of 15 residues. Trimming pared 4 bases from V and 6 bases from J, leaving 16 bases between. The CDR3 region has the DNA TGTGCCAGCAGCACTTCCATCGGAGGGGCCGGGGAGCTGTTTTTT. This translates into CASSTSIGGAGELFF.

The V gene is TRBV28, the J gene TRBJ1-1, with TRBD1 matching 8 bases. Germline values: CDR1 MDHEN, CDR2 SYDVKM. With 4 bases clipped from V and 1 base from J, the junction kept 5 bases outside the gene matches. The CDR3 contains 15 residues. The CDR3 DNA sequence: TGTGCCAGCAGTTCACCCGGACAGGGGAACACTGAAGCTTTCTTT. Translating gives CASSSPGQGNTEAFF. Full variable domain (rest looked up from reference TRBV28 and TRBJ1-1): DVKVTQSSRYLVKRTGEKVFLECVQDMDHENMFWYRQDPGLGLRLIYFSYDVKMKEKGDIPEGYSVSREKKERFSLILESASTNQTSMYLCASSSPGQGNTEAFFGQGTRLTVV.

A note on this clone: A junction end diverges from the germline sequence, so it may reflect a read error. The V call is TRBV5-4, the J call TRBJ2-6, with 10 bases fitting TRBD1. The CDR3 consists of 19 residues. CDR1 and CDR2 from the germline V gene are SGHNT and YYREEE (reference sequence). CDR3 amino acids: CASSVPGTGVTYGANGLTF. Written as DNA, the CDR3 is TGTGCCAGCAGCGTACCCGGGACAGGGGTGACCTACGGGGCCAACGGCCTGACTTTC.

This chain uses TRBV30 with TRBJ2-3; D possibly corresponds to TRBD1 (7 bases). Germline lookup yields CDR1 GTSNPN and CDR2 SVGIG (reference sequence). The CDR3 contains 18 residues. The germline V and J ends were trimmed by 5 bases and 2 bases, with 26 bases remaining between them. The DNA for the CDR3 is TGTGCCTGGGCACCCACCCGGCAGGGGGGCTTGTTCACAGATACGCAGTATTTT. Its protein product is CAWAPTRQGGLFTDTQYF.

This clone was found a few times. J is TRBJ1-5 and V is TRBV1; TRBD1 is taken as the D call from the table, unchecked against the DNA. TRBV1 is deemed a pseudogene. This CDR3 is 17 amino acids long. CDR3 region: CTRIIYPTRYSNQPQHF. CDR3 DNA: TGCACCAGAATAATTTATCCGACACGCTATAGCAATCAGCCCCAGCATTTT.

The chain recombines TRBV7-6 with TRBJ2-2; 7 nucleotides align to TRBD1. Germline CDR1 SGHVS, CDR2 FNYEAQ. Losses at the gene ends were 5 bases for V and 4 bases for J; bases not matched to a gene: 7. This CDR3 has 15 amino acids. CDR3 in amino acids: CASSQSNRGTGELFF. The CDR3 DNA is TGTGCCAGCAGCCAATCCAACAGGGGCACCGGGGAGCTGTTTTTT.

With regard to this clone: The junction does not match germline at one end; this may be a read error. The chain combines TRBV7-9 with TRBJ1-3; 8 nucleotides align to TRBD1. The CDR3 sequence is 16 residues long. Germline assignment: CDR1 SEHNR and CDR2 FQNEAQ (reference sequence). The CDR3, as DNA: TGTTCCAGCAGCTTGTCCCGGACAGGGTTTAGAAACACCATATATTTT. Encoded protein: CSSSLSRTGFRNTIYF.

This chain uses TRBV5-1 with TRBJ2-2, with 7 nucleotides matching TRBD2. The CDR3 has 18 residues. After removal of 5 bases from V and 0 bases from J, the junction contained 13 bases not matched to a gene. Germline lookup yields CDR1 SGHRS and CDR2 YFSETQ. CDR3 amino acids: CASSNPSGPGSNTGELFF. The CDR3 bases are TGCGCCAGCAGTAACCCTAGCGGTCCCGGATCGAACACCGGGGAGCTGTTTTTT.

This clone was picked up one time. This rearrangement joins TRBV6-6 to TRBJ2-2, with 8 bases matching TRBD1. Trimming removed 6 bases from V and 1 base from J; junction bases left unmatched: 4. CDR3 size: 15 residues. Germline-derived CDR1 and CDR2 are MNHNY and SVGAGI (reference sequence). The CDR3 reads CASRSGTGNTGELFF. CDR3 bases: TGTGCCAGCAGGTCCGGGACAGGGAACACCGGGGAGCTGTTTTTT.

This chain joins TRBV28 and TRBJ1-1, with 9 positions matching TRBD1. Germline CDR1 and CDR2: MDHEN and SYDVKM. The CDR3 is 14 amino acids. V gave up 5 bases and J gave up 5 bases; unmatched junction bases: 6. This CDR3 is CASSPGTGRTEAFF. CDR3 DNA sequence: TGTGCCAGCAGTCCCGGGACAGGGAGAACTGAAGCTTTCTTT. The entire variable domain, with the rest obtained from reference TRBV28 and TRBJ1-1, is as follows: DVKVTQSSRYLVKRTGEKVFLECVQDMDHENMFWYRQDPGLGLRLIYFSYDVKMKEKGDIPEGYSVSREKKERFSLILESASTNQTSMYLCASSPGTGRTEAFFGQGTRLTVV.

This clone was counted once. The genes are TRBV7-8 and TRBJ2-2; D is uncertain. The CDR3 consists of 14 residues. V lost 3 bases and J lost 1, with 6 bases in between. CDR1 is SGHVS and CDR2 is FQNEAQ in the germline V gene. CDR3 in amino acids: CASSFAGNTGELFF. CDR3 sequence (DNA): TGTGCCAGCAGCTTCGCAGGGAACACCGGGGAGCTGTTTTTT.

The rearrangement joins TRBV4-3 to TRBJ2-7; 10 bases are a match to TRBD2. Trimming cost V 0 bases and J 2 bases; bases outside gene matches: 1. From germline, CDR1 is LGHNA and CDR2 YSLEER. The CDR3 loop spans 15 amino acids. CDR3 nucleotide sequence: TGCGCCAGCAGCCAAGATAGCGGGGGGACCTACGAGCAGTACTTC. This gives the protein CASSQDSGGTYEQYF.